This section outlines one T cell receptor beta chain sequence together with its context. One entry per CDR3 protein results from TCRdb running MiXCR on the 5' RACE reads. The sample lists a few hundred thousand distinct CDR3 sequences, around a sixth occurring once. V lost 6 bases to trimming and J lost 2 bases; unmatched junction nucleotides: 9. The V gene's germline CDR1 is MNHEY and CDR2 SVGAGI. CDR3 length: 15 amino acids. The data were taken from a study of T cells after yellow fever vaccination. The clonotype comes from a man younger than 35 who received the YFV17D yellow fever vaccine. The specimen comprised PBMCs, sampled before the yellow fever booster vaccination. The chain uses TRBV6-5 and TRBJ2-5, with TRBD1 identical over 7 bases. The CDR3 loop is CASSGTAVEQETQYF. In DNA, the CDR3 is TGTGCCAGCAGCGGGACAGCCGTCGAGCAAGAGACCCAGTACTTC.